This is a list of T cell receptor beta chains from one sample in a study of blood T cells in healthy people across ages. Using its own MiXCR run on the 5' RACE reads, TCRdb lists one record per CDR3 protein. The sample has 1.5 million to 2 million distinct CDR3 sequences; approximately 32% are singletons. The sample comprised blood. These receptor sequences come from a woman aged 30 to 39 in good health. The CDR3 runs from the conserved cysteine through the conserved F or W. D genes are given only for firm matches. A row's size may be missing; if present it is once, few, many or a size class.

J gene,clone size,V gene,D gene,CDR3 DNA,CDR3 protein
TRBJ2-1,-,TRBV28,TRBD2,TGTGCCAGCAGTGCCCCGGGACTAGCGGTTCGCTCCTACAATGAGCAGTTCTTC,CASSAPGLAVRSYNEQFF
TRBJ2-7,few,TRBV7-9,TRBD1,TGTGCCAGCAGCTTAGGGCCGGGACAGGGGTCCTACGAGCAGTACTTC,CASSLGPGQGSYEQYF
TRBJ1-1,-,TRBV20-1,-,TGCAGTGCTAGAGATCCGCGAGGGAACGCTGAAGCTTTCTTT,CSARDPRGNAEAFF
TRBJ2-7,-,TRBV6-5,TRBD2,TGTGCCAGCAGTTACGACAGCGGGGGGATCTACGAGCAGTACTTC,CASSYDSGGIYEQYF
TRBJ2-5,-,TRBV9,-,TGTGCCAGCAGCGCCACCACTAGGGGTTCGGAGACCCAGTACTTC,CASSATTRGSETQYF
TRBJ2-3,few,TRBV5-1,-,TGCGCCAGCAGCTCGAACTGGTACACAGATACGCAGTATTTT,CASSSNWYTDTQYF
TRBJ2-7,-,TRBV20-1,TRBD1,TGCAGTGCTAGAGCCCCGGGACAGGGGGTAGTGAGCGAGCAGTACTTC,CSARAPGQGVVSEQYF
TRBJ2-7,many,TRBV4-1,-,TGCGCCAGCAGCCATCACGCGCAGAGCTCCTACGAGCAGTACTTC,CASSHHAQSSYEQYF
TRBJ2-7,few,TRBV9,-,TGTGCCAGCAGTGCAGGACAGTCTCCTTATTACGAGCAGTACTTC,CASSAGQSPYYEQYF
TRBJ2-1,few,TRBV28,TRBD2,TGTGCCAGCAGTACACCGGGACTAGCGGGGTTTAATGAGCAGTTCTTC,CASSTPGLAGFNEQFF
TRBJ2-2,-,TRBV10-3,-,TGTGCCATCAAGGGCACCGGGGAGCTGTTTTTT,CAIKGTGELFF
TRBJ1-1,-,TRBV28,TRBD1,TGTGCCAGCAGGGGTCGGGACAGGTGGCACACTGAAGCTTTCTTT,CASRGRDRWHTEAFF
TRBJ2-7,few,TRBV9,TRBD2,TGTGCCAGCGGGTCTACGACTAGCGGGGACTACGAGCAGTACTTC,CASGSTTSGDYEQYF
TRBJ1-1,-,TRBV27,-,TGTGCCAGCAGTGGCGAGGGGGAAGGGAGAGACACTGAAGCTTTCTTT,CASSGEGEGRDTEAFF
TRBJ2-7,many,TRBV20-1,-,TGCAGTGCCAGACAATACGGACACACCAGCTTGAGCTCCTACGAGCAGTACTTC,CSARQYGHTSLSSYEQYF
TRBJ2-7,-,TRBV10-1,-,TGCGCCAGCAGTTTTCGGGACGGTGACTACGAGCAGTACTTC,CASSFRDGDYEQYF
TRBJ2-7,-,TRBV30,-,TGTGCCTGGAGTGTTACCCCGACTAGTACCGAGCAGTACTTC,CAWSVTPTSTEQYF
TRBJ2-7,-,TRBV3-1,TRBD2,TGTGCCAGCAGCCAACCCGGACTAGTATTGTCCGAGCAGTACTTC,CASSQPGLVLSEQYF
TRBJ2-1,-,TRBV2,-,TGTGCCAGCAGTAGCTATGAGCAGTTCTTC,CASSSYEQFF
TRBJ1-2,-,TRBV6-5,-,TGTGCCAGCAGTCGAGGACTAACCTATGGCTACACCTTC,CASSRGLTYGYTF
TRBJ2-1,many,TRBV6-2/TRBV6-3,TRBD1,TGTGCCAGTAGATCAGGGGGCTCCTACAATGAGCAGTTCTTC,CASRSGGSYNEQFF
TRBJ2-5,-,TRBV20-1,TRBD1,TGCAGTGCTGCCCGGGACAGGGACCGCACGGCCCAGTACTTC,CSAARDRDRTAQYF
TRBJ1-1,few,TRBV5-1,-,TGCGCCAGCAGCTTGGCCGCAGGGCCCGGGGAAACTGAAGCTTTCTTT,CASSLAAGPGETEAFF
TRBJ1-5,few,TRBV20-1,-,TGCAGTGCTAGAGCGGAAAACAGCCAGTATCAGCCCCAGCATTTT,CSARAENSQYQPQHF
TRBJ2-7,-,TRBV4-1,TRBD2,TGCGCCAGCAGCCAAGGATCTTTTATTGGACTAGCGCCGGGAGGCGAGCAGTACTTC,CASSQGSFIGLAPGGEQYF
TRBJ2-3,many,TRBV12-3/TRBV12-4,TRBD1,TGTGCCAGCAGACCCGGGACAGACACAGATACGCAGTATTTT,CASRPGTDTDTQYF
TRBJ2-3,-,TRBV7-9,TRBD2,TGTGCCAACAGCCTTCCCTATGGCGGGGGGACATATAGCACAGATACGCAGTATTTT,CANSLPYGGGTYSTDTQYF
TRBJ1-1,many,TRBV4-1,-,TGCGCCAGCAGCCAAGGGTCGACAGGCGGCACTGAAGCTTTCTTT,CASSQGSTGGTEAFF
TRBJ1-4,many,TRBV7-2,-,TGTGCCAGCAGCCTTAGAGGGCGCGAGGGGGAAAAACTGTTTTTT,CASSLRGREGEKLFF
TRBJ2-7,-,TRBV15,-,TGTGCCACCAGCAGCCAGACCACATCCGAGCAGTACTTC,CATSSQTTSEQYF
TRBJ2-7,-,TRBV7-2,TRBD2,TGTGCCAGCAGCTTAGCGGGACTAGCGGGAGGGTACGAGCAGTACTTC,CASSLAGLAGGYEQYF
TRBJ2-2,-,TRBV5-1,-,TGCGCCAGCAGCCGTTCCGACCCGCGTGGGGAGCTGTTTTTT,CASSRSDPRGELFF
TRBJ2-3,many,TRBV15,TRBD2,TGTGCCACCAGCAGAGATGTGACTAGCGGGAGTGTTACGCAGTATTTT,CATSRDVTSGSVTQYF
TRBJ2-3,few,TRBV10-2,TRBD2,TGCGCCAGCAGTGAGAATAGCGGGGTGACAGATACGCAGTATTTT,CASSENSGVTDTQYF
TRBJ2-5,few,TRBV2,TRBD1,TGTGCCAGTCCAGGGGACAGGGCCGAAGAGACCCAGTACTTC,CASPGDRAEETQYF
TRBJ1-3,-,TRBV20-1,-,TGCAGTGCTAGTGACAGGAACACCATATATTTT,CSASDRNTIYF
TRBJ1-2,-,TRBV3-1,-,TGTGCCAGCAGCCAAGATAGGCAGAGCTATGGCTACACCTTC,CASSQDRQSYGYTF
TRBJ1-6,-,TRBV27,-,TGTGCCAGCAGTTTTGTGTCGCAGGGTGGTTCACCCCTCCACTTT,CASSFVSQGGSPLHF
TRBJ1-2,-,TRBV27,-,TGTGCCAGCAGTCTACCTGGGCAGCAAGGCTACACCTTC,CASSLPGQQGYTF
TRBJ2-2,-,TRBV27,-,TGTGCCAGCAGTTTCTCGGCTCTTCGGACAGCGAACACCGGGGAGCTGTTTTTT,CASSFSALRTANTGELFF
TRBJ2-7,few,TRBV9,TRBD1,TGTGCCAGCAGCGCAAGGGACAGCATTACCTCCTACGAGCAGTACTTC,CASSARDSITSYEQYF
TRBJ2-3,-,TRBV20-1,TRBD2,TGCAGTGCTATTTGGCGGGAGGGGGCAGATACGCAGTATTTT,CSAIWREGADTQYF
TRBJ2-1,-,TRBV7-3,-,TGTGCCAGCAGCGGTGGGGGGACAGCTTTCAATGAGCAGTTCTTC,CASSGGGTAFNEQFF
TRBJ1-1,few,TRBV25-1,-,TGTGCCAGCAGTGAATTACAGCCGAACACTGAAGCTTTCTTT,CASSELQPNTEAFF
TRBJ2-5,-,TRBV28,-,TGTGCCAGCAGTTTCCCGGGGAAGGAGACCCAGTACTTC,CASSFPGKETQYF
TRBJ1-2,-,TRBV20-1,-,TGCAGTGCGAGAGGGGCGTCGGAGGATGGCTACACCTTC,CSARGASEDGYTF
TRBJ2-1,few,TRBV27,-,TGTGCCAGCAGTCTAAGACGACTAGGGGATGGGCAGTTCTTC,CASSLRRLGDGQFF
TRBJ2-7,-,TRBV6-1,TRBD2,TGTGCCAGCGAGATCGGGACTAGCGGTTCCTACGGGCAGTACTTC,CASEIGTSGSYGQYF
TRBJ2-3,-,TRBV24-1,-,TGTGCCACCAGTCTTCCAGGGACAGATACGCAGTATTTT,CATSLPGTDTQYF
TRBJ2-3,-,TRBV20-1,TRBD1,TGCAGTGCTGGATCACAGGGGACAGATACGCGGTATTTT,CSAGSQGTDTRYF
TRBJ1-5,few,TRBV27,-,TGTGCCAGCAGTCCCCTCACAGGGAGTCAGCCCCAGCATTTT,CASSPLTGSQPQHF
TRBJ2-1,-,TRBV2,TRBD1,TGTGCCAGCAATCCGGGACAGGGGAACGATGAGCAGTTCTTC,CASNPGQGNDEQFF
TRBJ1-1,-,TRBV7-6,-,TGTGCCAGCAGTCACGCGGGAGGGATGAACACTGAAGCTTTCTTT,CASSHAGGMNTEAFF
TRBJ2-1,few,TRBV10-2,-,TGCGCCAGCAGTGACCCCCATTCCTCCTACAATGAGCAGTTCTTC,CASSDPHSSYNEQFF
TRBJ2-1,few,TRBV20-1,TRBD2,TGCAGTGCTAGAGCAACTAGCGGCTCCTACAATGAGCAGTTCTTC,CSARATSGSYNEQFF